This T cell receptor beta chain was found in a study of T cells in Graves' hyperthyroidism and ophthalmopathy. Study at large: The initial diagnosis was the point when peripheral blood was collected, ahead of any treatment. Study conclusions and caveats: A 13 V-J signature model discriminated ophthalmopathy versus stable hyperthyroidism.

This clonotype was observed a handful of times. Its antigen is as yet unknown. Using RNA transcripts as the source, TCR beta CDR3 regions were amplified. During a first-round RT-PCR of the TCR CDR3, the HTBI primer set was used. TCRdb passed the multiplex PCR reads through MiXCR, listing each CDR3 protein once. The sample records 300,000 to 450,000 distinct CDR3 sequences, approximately 14% being singletons. Germline V gene sequence: CDR1 MNHNS, CDR2 SASEGT. The ends were cut back, 6 bases at V and 2 bases at J, with 12 bases in the middle. This CDR3 has 14 residues. The PBMCs were taken from under 12 ml of fresh peripheral blood.

The chain joins TRBV6-1 to TRBJ2-3; D perhaps matches TRBD2 (5 bases). The TCR comes from a woman aged 18-35 years with Graves' hyperthyroidism that later progressed to Graves' ophthalmopathy. Material for sequencing was blood. The chain's CDR3 is CASRAERYTDTQYF. The DNA for the CDR3 is TGTGCCAGCAGAGCGGAGCGGTACACAGATACGCAGTATTTT.